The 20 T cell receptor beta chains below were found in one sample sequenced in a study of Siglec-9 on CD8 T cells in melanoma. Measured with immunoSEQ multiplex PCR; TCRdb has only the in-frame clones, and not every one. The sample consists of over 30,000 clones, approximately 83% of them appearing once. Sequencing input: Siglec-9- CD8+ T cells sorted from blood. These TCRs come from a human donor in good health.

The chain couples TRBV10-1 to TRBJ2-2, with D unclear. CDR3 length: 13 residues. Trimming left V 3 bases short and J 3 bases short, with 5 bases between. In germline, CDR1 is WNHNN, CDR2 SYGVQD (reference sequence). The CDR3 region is CASSDSHTGELFF. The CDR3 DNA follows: TGCGCCAGCAGTGATTCTCACACCGGGGAGCTGTTTTTT.

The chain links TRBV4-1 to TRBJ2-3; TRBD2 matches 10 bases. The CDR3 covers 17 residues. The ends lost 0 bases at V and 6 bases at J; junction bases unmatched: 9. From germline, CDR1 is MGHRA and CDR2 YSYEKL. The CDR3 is CASSQEVGAGGVDTQYF. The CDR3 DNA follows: TGCGCCAGCAGCCAAGAGGTGGGAGCGGGGGGGGTCGATACGCAGTATTTT.

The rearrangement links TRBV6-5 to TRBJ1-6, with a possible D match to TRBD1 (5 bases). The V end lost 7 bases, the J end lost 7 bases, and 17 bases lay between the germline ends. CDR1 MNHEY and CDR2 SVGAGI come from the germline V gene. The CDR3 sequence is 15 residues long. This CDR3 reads CASTLGVGRNSPLHF. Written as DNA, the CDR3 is TGTGCCAGCACTCTAGGGGTGGGACGGAATTCACCCCTCCACTTT.

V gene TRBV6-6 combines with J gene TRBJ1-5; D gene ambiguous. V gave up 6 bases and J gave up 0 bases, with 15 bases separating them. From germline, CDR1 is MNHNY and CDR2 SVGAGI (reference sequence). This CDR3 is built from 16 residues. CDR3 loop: CASSPLAVYSNQPQHF. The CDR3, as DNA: TGTGCCAGCAGCCCTCTGGCAGTCTATAGCAATCAGCCCCAGCATTTT.

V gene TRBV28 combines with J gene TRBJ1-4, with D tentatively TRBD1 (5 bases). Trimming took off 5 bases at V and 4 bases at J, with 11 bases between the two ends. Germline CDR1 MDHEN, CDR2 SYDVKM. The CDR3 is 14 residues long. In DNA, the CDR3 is TGTGCCAGCAGTGGGTGGGGCTTTAATGAAAAACTGTTTTTT. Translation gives CASSGWGFNEKLFF.

In DNA, the CDR3 is TGTGCCAGCAGCGCCCTTAGTAGGTCCCCTTTGGAGCAGTACTTC. It is translated as CASSALSRSPLEQYF. The chain combines TRBV7-2 with TRBJ2-7; D unclear. Per the germline V gene, CDR1 is SGHTA and CDR2 is FQGNSA. This CDR3 is built from 15 residues. V was trimmed by 5 bases and J by 7 bases, leaving 21 bases between them.

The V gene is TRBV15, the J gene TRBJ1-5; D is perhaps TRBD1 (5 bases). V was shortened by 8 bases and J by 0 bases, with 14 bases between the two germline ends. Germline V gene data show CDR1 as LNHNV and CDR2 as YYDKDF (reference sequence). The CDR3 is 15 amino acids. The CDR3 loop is CATQKGDLSNQPQHF. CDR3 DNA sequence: TGTGCCACCCAAAAAGGGGATCTTAGCAATCAGCCCCAGCATTTT.

The CDR3 here is CASSWLAGGYEQYF. The CDR3 coding sequence is TGTGCCAGCAGTTGGCTAGCGGGGGGTTACGAGCAGTACTTC. The genes are TRBV6-5 and TRBJ2-7; 11 bases fit TRBD2. J was trimmed by 4 bases and V by 4 bases; bases with no gene match: 3. The CDR3 consists of 14 residues. Germline values: CDR1 MNHEY, CDR2 SVGAGI.

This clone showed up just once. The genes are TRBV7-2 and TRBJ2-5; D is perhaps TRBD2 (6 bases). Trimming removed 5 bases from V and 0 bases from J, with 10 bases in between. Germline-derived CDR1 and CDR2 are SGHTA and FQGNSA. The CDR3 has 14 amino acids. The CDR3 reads CASSPRDYQETQYF. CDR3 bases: TGTGCCAGCAGCCCAAGGGACTACCAAGAGACCCAGTACTTC.

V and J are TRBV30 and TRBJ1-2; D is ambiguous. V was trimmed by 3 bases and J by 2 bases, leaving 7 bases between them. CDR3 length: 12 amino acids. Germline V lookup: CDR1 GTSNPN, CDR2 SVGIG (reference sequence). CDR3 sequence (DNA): TGTGCCTGGAGCCTTACCAACTATGGCTACACCTTC. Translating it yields CAWSLTNYGYTF.

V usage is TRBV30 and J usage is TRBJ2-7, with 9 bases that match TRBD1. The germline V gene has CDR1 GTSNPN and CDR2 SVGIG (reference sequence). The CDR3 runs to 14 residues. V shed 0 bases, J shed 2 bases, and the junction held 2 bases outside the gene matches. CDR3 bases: TGTGCCTGGAGTGTAGGGACAGGGCCCTACGAGCAGTACTTC. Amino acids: CAWSVGTGPYEQYF.

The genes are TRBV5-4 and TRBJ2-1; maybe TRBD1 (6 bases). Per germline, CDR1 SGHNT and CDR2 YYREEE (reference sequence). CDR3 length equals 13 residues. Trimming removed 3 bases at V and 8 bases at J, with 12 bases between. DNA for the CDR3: TGTGCCAGCAGCTCGGACGCAGGGGATGAGCAGTTCTTC. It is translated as CASSSDAGDEQFF.

CDR3 region: CSVKSSGTAYGYTF. Here the CDR3 DNA reads TGCAGCGTCAAGAGCTCGGGAACAGCTTATGGCTACACCTTC. The genes are TRBV29-1 and TRBJ1-2; no reliable D call. Trimming pared 6 bases from V and 5 bases from J, leaving 19 bases between. In germline, CDR1 is SQVTM, CDR2 ANQGSEA. This CDR3 has 14 residues. The full variable domain, in which reference TRBV29-1 and TRBJ1-2 provide the parts outside the CDR3, is SAVISQKPSRDICQRGTSLTIQCQVDSQVTMMFWYRQQPGQSLTLIATANQGSEATYESGFVIDKFPISRPNLTFSTLTVSNMSPEDSSIYLCSVKSSGTAYGYTFGSGTRLTVV.

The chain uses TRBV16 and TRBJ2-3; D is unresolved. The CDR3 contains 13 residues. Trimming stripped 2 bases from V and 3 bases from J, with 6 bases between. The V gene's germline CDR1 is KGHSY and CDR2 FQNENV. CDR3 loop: CASSQLETDTQYF. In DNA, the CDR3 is TGTGCCAGCAGCCAACTCGAGACAGATACGCAGTATTTT.

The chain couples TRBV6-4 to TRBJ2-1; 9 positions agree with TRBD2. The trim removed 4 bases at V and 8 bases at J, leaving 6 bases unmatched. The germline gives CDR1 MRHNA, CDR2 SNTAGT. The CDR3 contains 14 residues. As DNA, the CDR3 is TGTGCCAGCAGTGTGAGCGGGGGGATGGATGAGCAGTTCTTC. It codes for CASSVSGGMDEQFF.

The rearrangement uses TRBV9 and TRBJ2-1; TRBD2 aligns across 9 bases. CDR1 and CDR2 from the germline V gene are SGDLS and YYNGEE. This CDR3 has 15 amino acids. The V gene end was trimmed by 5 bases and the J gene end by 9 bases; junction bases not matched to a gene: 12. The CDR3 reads CASRGGSGGPSEQFF. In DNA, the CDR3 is TGTGCCAGCAGAGGAGGTAGCGGGGGTCCGAGTGAGCAGTTCTTC.

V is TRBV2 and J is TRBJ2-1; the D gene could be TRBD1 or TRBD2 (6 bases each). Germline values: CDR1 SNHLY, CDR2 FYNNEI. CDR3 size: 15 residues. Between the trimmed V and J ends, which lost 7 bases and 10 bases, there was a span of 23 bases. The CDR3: CASIPVRGRRREQFF. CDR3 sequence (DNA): TGTGCCAGCATTCCCGTTCGGGGGCGCCGGCGAGAGCAGTTCTTC.

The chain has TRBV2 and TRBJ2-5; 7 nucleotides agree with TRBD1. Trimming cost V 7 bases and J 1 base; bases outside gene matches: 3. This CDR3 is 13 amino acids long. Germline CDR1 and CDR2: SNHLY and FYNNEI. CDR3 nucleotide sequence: TGTGCCAGCAAGGACAGGACCCAAGAGACCCAGTACTTC. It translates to CASKDRTQETQYF.

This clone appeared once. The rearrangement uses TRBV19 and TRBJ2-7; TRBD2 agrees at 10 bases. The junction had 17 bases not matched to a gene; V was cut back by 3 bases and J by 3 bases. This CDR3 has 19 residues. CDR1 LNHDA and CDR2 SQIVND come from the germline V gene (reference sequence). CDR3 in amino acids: CASSIQGLADPPEFYEQYF. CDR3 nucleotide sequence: TGTGCCAGTAGTATCCAAGGACTAGCGGACCCTCCGGAATTCTACGAGCAGTACTTC. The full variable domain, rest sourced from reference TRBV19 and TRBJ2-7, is DGGITQSPKYLFRKEGQNVTLSCEQNLNHDAMYWYRQDPGQGLRLIYYSQIVNDFQKGDIAEGYSVSREKKESFPLTVTSAQKNPTAFYLCASSIQGLADPPEFYEQYFGPGTRLTVT.

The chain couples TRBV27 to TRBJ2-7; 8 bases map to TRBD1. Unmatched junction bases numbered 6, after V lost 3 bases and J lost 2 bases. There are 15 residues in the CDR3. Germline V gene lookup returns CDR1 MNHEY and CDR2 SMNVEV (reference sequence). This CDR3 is CASSFQQGAAYEQYF. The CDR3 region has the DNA TGTGCCAGCAGTTTCCAGCAGGGGGCGGCCTACGAGCAGTACTTC.